These 11 T cell receptor beta chains originate from one sample sequenced in a study of blood T cell repertoires in COVID-19 (dated by TCRdb to 2018 to 2020). Library preparation used the immunoSEQ multiplex PCR assay. TCRdb mirrors the immuneACCESS table, restricted to in-frame sequences. Some clones are absent from its copies; in checked studies, under half trace to an unresolved V gene, and the reason for the others is unknown. This sample has 200,000 to 300,000 clones in its table, and around four fifths of those were observed once. The leading ten clones occupy around 6.4% of the sample. The specimen sequenced was peripheral blood. These TCRs come from a woman aged 60-70 years with active or convalescent COVID-19.

The chain couples TRBV7-2 to TRBJ2-6; D unresolved. This CDR3 comprises 18 residues. V gave up 5 bases and J gave up 6 bases, with 23 bases separating them. Germline V gene lookup returns CDR1 SGHTA and CDR2 FQGNSA. The CDR3 region is CASSIKPPGPLEANVLTF. As DNA, the CDR3 is TGTGCCAGCAGCATTAAACCTCCAGGTCCTCTGGAGGCCAACGTCCTGACTTTC.

V gene TRBV7-9 combines with J gene TRBJ1-4; no reliable D call. Germline V lookup: CDR1 SEHNR, CDR2 FQNEAQ (reference sequence). The CDR3 consists of 13 residues. The V gene lost 5 bases and the J gene lost 2 bases, with 6 bases spanning the gap. The CDR3 region is CASSGGTNEKLFF. CDR3 in DNA: TGTGCCAGCAGCGGAGGGACTAATGAAAAACTGTTTTTT.

The genes are TRBV28 and TRBJ2-2, with D perhaps matching TRBD1 (6 bases). Germline V lookup: CDR1 MDHEN, CDR2 SYDVKM. The CDR3 spans 15 residues. Trimming took off 6 bases at V and 3 bases at J, with 14 bases between the two ends. CDR3 sequence (DNA): TGTGCCAGCAGCCCTAGTGGGGGCTACACCGGGGAGCTGTTTTTT. It specifies CASSPSGGYTGELFF.

With regard to this clone: At one end the junction does not follow the germline gene, possibly because of a read error. The sample holds other DNA sequences that translate to the same CDR3. For the CDR3, the DNA is TGCGCCAGCAGCCCCACCGGGGGGTTGAGAGTTGGAAACACCATATATTTT. Translating gives CASSPTGGLRVGNTIYF. The chain joins TRBV7-2 to TRBJ1-3; weak D call: TRBD1 (5 bases). The CDR3 runs to 17 residues. Germline values: CDR1 SGHTA, CDR2 FQGNSA.

The chain carries TRBV7-9 and TRBJ2-1; 12 bases are shared with TRBD2. This CDR3 contains 14 residues. The ends lost 5 bases at V and 15 bases at J; junction bases unmatched: 11. Germline CDR1 SEHNR, CDR2 FQNEAQ (reference sequence). CDR3 region: CASSPSSGGAGWFF. The CDR3 DNA is TGTGCCAGCAGCCCCTCTAGCGGGGGGGCGGGATGGTTCTTC.

The chain has TRBV9 and TRBJ1-1, with a weak D call TRBD1 (5 bases). V lost 3 bases to trimming and J lost 3 bases, with 12 bases between them. The V gene's germline CDR1 is SGDLS and CDR2 YYNGEE. The CDR3 spans 14 residues. Written as DNA, the CDR3 is TGTGCCAGCAGCGCGACCCTCAGGGACACTGAAGCTTTCTTT. Its translation: CASSATLRDTEAFF.

This clone occurred a few times. V and J are TRBV3-1 (or the pseudogene TRBV3-2) and TRBJ2-5, with a tentative D call TRBD1 (5 bases). Between the trimmed V and J ends, which lost 2 bases and 5 bases, there was a span of 12 bases. The CDR3 has 14 amino acids. Germline loops: CDR1 LGHDT, CDR2 YNNKEL (reference sequence). CDR3 sequence reads: CASSQLWGGETQYF. The CDR3, as DNA: TGTGCCAGCAGCCAACTCTGGGGCGGCGAGACCCAGTACTTC.

The V gene is TRBV18, the J gene TRBJ1-2; D not certain. The V gene's germline CDR1 is KGHSH and CDR2 LQKENI. V was cut by 2 bases and J by 0 bases, with 10 bases left in between. This CDR3 has 15 amino acids. CDR3 region: CASSPTQISNYGYTF. CDR3 bases: TGTGCCAGCTCACCAACCCAGATTTCTAACTATGGCTACACCTTC.

This clone was counted between two and nine times. The V gene is TRBV4-2, the J gene TRBJ2-3; D not resolved. CDR1 is LGHNA and CDR2 is YNFKEQ in the germline V gene. CDR3 size: 16 residues. V was clipped by 1 base and J by 6 bases, with 17 bases between them. In nucleotides, the CDR3 is TGTGCCAGCAGCCAAGGTTTGATCCAGGTTGGGGATACGCAGTATTTT. Protein product: CASSQGLIQVGDTQYF.

This clone has only a few counts. This sequence joins TRBV30 and TRBJ1-1; unclear D gene. Trimming shortened V by 3 bases and J by 11 bases, and 13 bases separated the two germline ends. There are 11 residues in the CDR3. CDR1 and CDR2 (germline): GTSNPN, SVGIG (reference sequence). The CDR3 spells CAWRSLLEAFF. Here the CDR3 DNA reads TGTGCCTGGAGGTCTCTGCTGGAGGCTTTCTTT.

This clone has a handful of counts. CDR3 residues: CASSWDNYEQYF. The CDR3 DNA sequence: TGTGCCAGCAGCTGGGACAACTACGAGCAGTACTTC. The chain couples TRBV7-3 to TRBJ2-7, with D possibly TRBD1 on 6 matching bases. The CDR3 covers 12 residues. CDR1 and CDR2 from the germline V gene are SGHTA and FQGTGA. V gave up 4 bases and J gave up 3 bases, with 7 bases separating them.